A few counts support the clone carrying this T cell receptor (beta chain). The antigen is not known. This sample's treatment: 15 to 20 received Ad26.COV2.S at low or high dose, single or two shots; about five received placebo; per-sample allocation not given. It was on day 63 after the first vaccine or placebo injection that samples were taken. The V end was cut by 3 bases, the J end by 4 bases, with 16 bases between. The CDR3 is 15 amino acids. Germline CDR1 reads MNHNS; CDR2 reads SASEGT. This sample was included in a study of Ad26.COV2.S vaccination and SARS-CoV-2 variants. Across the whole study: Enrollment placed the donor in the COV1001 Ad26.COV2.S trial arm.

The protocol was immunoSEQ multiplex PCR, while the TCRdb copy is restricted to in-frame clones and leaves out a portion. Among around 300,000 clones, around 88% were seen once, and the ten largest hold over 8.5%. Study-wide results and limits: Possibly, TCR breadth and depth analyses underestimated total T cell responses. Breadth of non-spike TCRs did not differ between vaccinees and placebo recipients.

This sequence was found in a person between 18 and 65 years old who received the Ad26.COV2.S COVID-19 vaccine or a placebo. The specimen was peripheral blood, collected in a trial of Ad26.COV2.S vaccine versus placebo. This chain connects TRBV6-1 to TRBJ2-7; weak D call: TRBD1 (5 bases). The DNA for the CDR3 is TGTGCCAGCAGTGATGGGGTAGGGGCAACGTACGAGCAGTACTTC. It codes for CASSDGVGATYEQYF.